This TCR beta chain was obtained from a study of CD8+CD57+ T cells in acquired aplastic anemia. Losses at the gene ends were 5 bases for V and 5 bases for J; bases not matched to a gene: 6. The germline gives CDR1 LNHDA, CDR2 SQIVND (reference sequence). There are 15 residues in the CDR3. Flow cytometry had shown expanded CD8+CD57+ cells in the patients chosen for sequencing. Blood samples were obtained from patients who had received no prior therapy. This clonotype showed up many times. As yet, its antigen is unknown. The template for TCR beta VDJ and CDR3 sequence profiling was genomic DNA. TCRdb reanalysed the reads using MiXCR and keeps one entry per CDR3 protein. Here the sample spans about 470,000 distinct CDR3 sequences, less than 35% being singletons. Study findings and constraints: No significant difference in CD8+ Simpson's diversity was found between patients and controls.

The V call is TRBV19, the J call TRBJ2-3; 11 bases fit TRBD2. This TCR was recovered from a human donor with aplastic anemia. What was sequenced was sorted CD4+, CD8+, or CD8+CD57+ T cells (not recorded which) from PBMCs. The CDR3 spells CASSPTSGVGDTQYF. The DNA for the CDR3 is TGTGCCAGTAGTCCGACTAGCGGGGTAGGAGATACGCAGTATTTT.